This TCR beta chain was obtained from a study of T cell responses to AZD1222 COVID-19 vaccine. Study-level points and caveats: Donors were largely white British and mainly female; clonal diversity was possibly underestimated.

As regards this clone: Its specificity is unknown.

Profiled with immunoSEQ multiplex PCR; TCRdb holds only in-frame clones, not every one. Of more than 140,000 clones listed, roughly 89% are singletons. With 5 bases removed from V and 7 bases from J, the gap between germline ends came to 17 bases. Per the germline V gene, CDR1 is SGHVS and CDR2 is FQNEAQ. The CDR3 is 14 residues long. This clonotype was obtained from an adult in good health. The sequencing here drew on peripheral blood, taken on day 0 of AZD1222 vaccination. The chain couples TRBV7-8 to TRBJ1-2; perhaps TRBD1 as D (5 bases). CDR3 residues: CASSPGAKRGGYTF. In nucleotides, the CDR3 is TGTGCCAGCAGCCCTGGGGCGAAAAGGGGTGGCTACACCTTC.